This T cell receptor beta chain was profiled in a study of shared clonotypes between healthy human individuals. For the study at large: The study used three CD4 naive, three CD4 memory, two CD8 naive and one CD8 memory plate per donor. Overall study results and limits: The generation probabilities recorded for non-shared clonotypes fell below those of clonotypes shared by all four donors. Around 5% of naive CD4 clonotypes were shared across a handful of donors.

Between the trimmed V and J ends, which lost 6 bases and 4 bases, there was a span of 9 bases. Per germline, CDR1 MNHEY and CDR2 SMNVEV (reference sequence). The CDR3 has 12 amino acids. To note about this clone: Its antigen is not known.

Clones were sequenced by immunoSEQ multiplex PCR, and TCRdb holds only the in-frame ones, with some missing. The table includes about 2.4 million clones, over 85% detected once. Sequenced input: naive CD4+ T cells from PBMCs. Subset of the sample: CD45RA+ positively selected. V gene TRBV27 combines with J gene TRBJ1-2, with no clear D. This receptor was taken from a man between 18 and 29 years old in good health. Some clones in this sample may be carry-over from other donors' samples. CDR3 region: CASSRGLYGYTF. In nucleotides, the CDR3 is TGTGCCAGCAGCCGAGGACTCTATGGCTACACCTTC.